The TCR beta chain under discussion was sequenced for a study of shared clonotypes between healthy human individuals. For the study at large: The study drew on a couple of women and a few men aged 18 to 49 as donors.

There are 12 residues in the CDR3. Trimming shortened V by 4 bases and J by 9 bases, and 10 bases separated the two germline ends. CDR1 is ENHRY, CDR2 SYGVKD, per germline. Input per replicate PCR of unsorted PBMC was 300 ng DNA, corresponding to about 30,000 T cell genomes. The table came from immunoSEQ multiplex PCR; TCRdb's copy has only in-frame clones and leaves some out. This sample has approximately 440,000 clones; approximately 71% occur once, and the top ten carry around 12%. Sequencing used PBMCs. The V and J genes are TRBV10-3 and TRBJ2-1, with D possibly matching TRBD1 (5 bases). The receptor was derived from a middle-aged woman in good health. Some clones in this sample may be carry-over from other donors' samples. Here the CDR3 DNA reads TGTGCCATCAGTGGCTGGGGCGGTGAGCAGTTCTTC. This gives the protein CAISGWGGEQFF.